This TCR beta chain derives from a study of T cell responses to AZD1222 COVID-19 vaccine. Profiling relied on immunoSEQ multiplex PCR, and the TCRdb table lists in-frame clones only, not all of them. The sample carries approximately 69,000 clones, around four fifths recorded once. CDR3 length equals 19 residues. CDR1 and CDR2 (germline): MRHNA, SNTAGT. V dropped 7 bases and J dropped 2; count of bases not matched to a gene: 17. This clone was found a few times. Sample: peripheral blood, taken 28 days after the second AZD1222 dose. The source of this sequence is an adult who received the AZD1222 COVID-19 vaccine. This chain joins TRBV6-4 and TRBJ1-5; 10 bases agree with TRBD1. The CDR3 DNA sequence: TGTGCCAGCACCAGGCCGGGACAGGGGTGGGTTTCGTGCAATCAGCCCCAGCATTTT. The encoded protein is CASTRPGQGWVSCNQPQHF.